The 9 T cell receptor beta chains below come from one sample, sequenced in a study of cytomegalovirus exposure and HLA in healthy donors. PCR amplification relied on 60 Vbeta primers (plus 13 Jbeta primers). Clones were sequenced by immunoSEQ multiplex PCR, and TCRdb holds only the in-frame ones, with some missing. The sample includes 150,000 to 200,000 clones, about 71% seen only once; the top ten take around 3%. Sequencing input: PBMCs. The receptors here all came from a woman between 40 and 50 years old in good health and CMV-seropositive.

The chain recombines TRBV29-1 with TRBJ1-2; the match to TRBD1 covers 8 bases. CDR3 size: 13 residues. Trimming at V came to 6 bases and at J to 2 bases, leaving 5 bases not matched to a gene. Germline V gene data show CDR1 as SQVTM and CDR2 as ANQGSEA. CDR3 sequence: CSVRGRENYGYTF. CDR3 sequence (DNA): TGCAGCGTCAGGGGGCGCGAGAACTATGGCTACACCTTC.

The chain carries TRBV21-1 and TRBJ2-3; TRBD2, as called in the table, went unchecked against the DNA. TRBV21-1 has pseudogene status. The CDR3 is 18 residues long. This CDR3 reads CASSKGGGRGDSADTQYF. CDR3 DNA sequence: TGTGCCAGCAGCAAAGGGGGGGGGCGAGGTGATTCGGCAGATACGCAGTATTTT.

The rearrangement joins TRBV18 to TRBJ2-7; D gene ambiguous. Germline CDR1 KGHSH, CDR2 LQKENI. The CDR3 spans 15 residues. Trimming took 3 bases from V and 3 from J, leaving 15 bases between them. The CDR3 protein is CASSPMSAMGYEQYF. In DNA, the CDR3 is TGTGCCAGCTCACCGATGAGCGCTATGGGCTACGAGCAGTACTTC.

Only a few counts were recorded for this clone. The chain recombines TRBV5-1 with TRBJ1-4, with 7 bases fitting TRBD1. The CDR3 has 15 amino acids. The germline gives CDR1 SGHRS, CDR2 YFSETQ. V trimming: 4 bases; J trimming: 10 bases; junction bases outside the gene matches: 13. CDR3: CASSRVETGNGKLFF. In DNA, the CDR3 is TGCGCCAGCAGCCGGGTTGAGACAGGGAACGGAAAACTGTTTTTT.

The chain uses TRBV6-5 and TRBJ2-7, with a weak D call TRBD2 (6 bases). Germline CDR1 reads MNHEY; CDR2 reads SVGAGI. CDR3 length: 13 residues. V lost 5 bases and J 9 bases, leaving 17 bases between the germline ends. CDR3: CASSEAGGDGQYF. The CDR3 nucleotides are TGTGCCAGCAGTGAAGCCGGAGGGGACGGGCAGTACTTC.

This rearrangement joins TRBV18 to TRBJ1-4, with a tentative D call TRBD1 (5 bases). This CDR3 region has 15 residues. The V end lost 3 bases, the J end lost 3 bases, and 11 bases lay between the germline ends. Germline values: CDR1 KGHSH, CDR2 LQKENI. The CDR3 loop reads CASSPAGTPNEKLFF. The DNA of the CDR3 is TGTGCCAGCTCACCGGCCGGGACTCCTAATGAAAAACTGTTTTTT.

In DNA form, the CDR3 reads TGTGCCATCAGTGACTCGACAGGGGCCAACACCATATATTTT. This encodes CAISDSTGANTIYF. This chain connects TRBV10-3 to TRBJ1-3; 8 nucleotides align to TRBD1. Germline trimming cut 3 bases from V and 7 bases from J; bases unmatched to any gene: 5. This CDR3 region has 14 residues. The germline gives CDR1 ENHRY, CDR2 SYGVKD.

The CDR3 nucleotides read TGTGCCAGCAGCCCCCAAGCCCCCGGGTTCGGGAACACTGAAGCTTTCTTT. This codes for CASSPQAPGFGNTEAFF. The chain recombines TRBV7-2 with TRBJ1-1; the D is unclear. The germline V gene encodes CDR1 SGHTA and CDR2 FQGNSA. The length of the CDR3 is 17 residues. The V gene lost 5 bases and the J gene lost 1 base, with 20 bases spanning the gap.

V gene TRBV5-1 combines with J gene TRBJ2-5; D call uncertain. Trimming stripped 2 bases from V and 1 base from J, with 6 bases between. The CDR3 runs 13 residues. CDR1 and CDR2 from the germline V gene are SGHRS and YFSETQ. The DNA for the CDR3 is TGCGCCAGCAGCTTCGTCCCCCAAGAGACCCAGTACTTC. Its translation is CASSFVPQETQYF.